The next 2 T cell receptor beta chains were all read from a single sample in a study of vaccination and CD4 T cells after COVID-19. Cultured CD4+ T cells had their DNA profiled by the Oncomine TCR Beta short-read assay. TCRdb reprocessed the PCR reads with MiXCR, giving one entry per CDR3 protein. The repertoire includes some 7,000 distinct CDR3 sequences, 70% to 75% of them detected once, and over 15% sits in the top ten. For these TCRs, the target antigens are not known. Treatment described: approximately nine-day PBMC culture with coronavirus spike peptide pools or control peptides (ViraFEST assay). The sample comprised CD4+ T cells from blood, cultured in vitro. Receptors were obtained from a human donor who had recovered from COVID-19.

The rearrangement uses TRBV7-3 and TRBJ2-3; 9 bases align to TRBD2. CDR1 is SGHTA and CDR2 is FQGTGA in the germline V gene. With 6 bases clipped from V and 6 bases from J, the junction kept 7 bases outside the gene matches. The CDR3 runs 14 residues. The CDR3 region has the DNA TGTGCCAGCAGTGCGGGAGGGCCAGCCGATACGCAGTATTTT. Protein sequence: CASSAGGPADTQYF.

This clonotype is medium-sized (0.01 to 0.1%) by share. This chain connects TRBV19 to TRBJ2-7; D is perhaps TRBD1 or TRBD2 (5 bases each). CDR3 length: 12 residues. Germline values: CDR1 LNHDA, CDR2 SQIVND (reference sequence). Trimming cost V 9 bases and J 2 bases, with 11 bases left between them. CDR3: CASRDRAYEQYF. Here the CDR3 DNA reads TGTGCCAGCCGGGACCGAGCCTACGAGCAGTACTTC.